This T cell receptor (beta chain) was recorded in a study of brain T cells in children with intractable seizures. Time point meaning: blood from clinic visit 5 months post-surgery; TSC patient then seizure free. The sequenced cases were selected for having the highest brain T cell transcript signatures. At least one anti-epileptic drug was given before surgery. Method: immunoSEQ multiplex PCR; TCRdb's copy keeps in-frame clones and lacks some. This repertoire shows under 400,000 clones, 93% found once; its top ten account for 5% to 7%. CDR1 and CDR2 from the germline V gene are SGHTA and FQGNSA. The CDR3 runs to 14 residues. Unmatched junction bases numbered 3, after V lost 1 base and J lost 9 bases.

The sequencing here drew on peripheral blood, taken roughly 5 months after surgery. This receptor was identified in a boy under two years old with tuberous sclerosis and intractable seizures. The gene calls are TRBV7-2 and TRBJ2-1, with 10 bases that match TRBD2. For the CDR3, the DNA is TGTGCCAGCAGCTTAGTGCTAGCGGGAGCTGAGCAGTTCTTC. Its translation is CASSLVLAGAEQFF.